A selection of T cell receptor beta chains follows, all from one sample in a study of Graves' ophthalmopathy and Graves' hyperthyroidism. Each CDR3 protein gets one entry after TCRdb re-called the multiplex PCR reads with MiXCR. This sample has 600,000 to 700,000 distinct CDR3 sequences, with roughly two fifths found just once. The sample was peripheral blood. These receptors were taken from an adult man with Graves' ophthalmopathy. Both conserved end residues are part of each CDR3. D genes are given only for firm matches. Size tells how often a clone was seen (once, few, many) or the class of an expanded clone, and some rows leave it out.

d_call clone_size j_call cdr3_length v_call cdr3_nt cdr3_aa
- many TRBJ1-4 14 TRBV20-1 TGCAGTGCTAGTTTTGCAGGGACCCTTGAAAAACTGTTTTTT CSASFAGTLEKLFF
- many TRBJ1-1 14 TRBV6-1 TGTGCCAGCAGTGAATTGTCCTTGAACACTGAAGCTTTCTTT CASSELSLNTEAFF
TRBD1 - TRBJ1-2 10 TRBV29-1 TGCAGGGGACAGGGATACGGCTACACCTTC CRGQGYGYTF
- - TRBJ1-3 15 TRBV25-1 TGTGCCAGCAGTGACGGGACGGATTTGGGGGACACCATATATTTT CASSDGTDLGDTIYF
TRBD1 - TRBJ1-5 14 TRBV20-1 TGCAGCCCGGGGACAGCGGCGAGCAATCAGCCCCAGCATTTT CSPGTAASNQPQHF
- - TRBJ2-7 14 TRBV2 TGTGTCAGCAGTGAAATCGGGGGTGTGGACGAGCAGTACTTC CVSSEIGGVDEQYF
- - TRBJ2-1 11 TRBV24-1 TGTGCCACCAGCCGGTCCAATGAGCAGTTCTTC CATSRSNEQFF
- many TRBJ1-2 15 TRBV24-1 TGTGCCACCAGTGATCCGAAGACAGGCCCGCGGGGCTACACCTTC CATSDPKTGPRGYTF
- - TRBJ2-6 15 TRBV15 TGTGCCACCAGCAGACCATTAGCGAGGGCCAACGTCCTGACTTTC CATSRPLARANVLTF
- - TRBJ1-1 14 TRBV5-1 TGCGCCAGCAGCTTGATTGGCGCAAACACTGAAGCTTTCTTT CASSLIGANTEAFF
TRBD1 many TRBJ1-1 16 TRBV12-3/TRBV12-4 TGTGCCAGCAGCTGGGCCGGGACAGTTCAAAACACTGAAGCTTTCTTT CASSWAGTVQNTEAFF
- - TRBJ2-5 14 TRBV25-1 TGTGCCAGCAGCTTCCGTGGGGGCCCGAAGACCCAGTACTTC CASSFRGGPKTQYF
TRBD2 - TRBJ2-3 14 TRBV10-3 TGTGCCATCAGTGAACGAGCGGGAGCGCATACGCAGTATTTT CAISERAGAHTQYF
- - TRBJ1-2 17 TRBV14 TGTGCCAGCAGCCCCCACGAGGGGCTAGGAGGGTATGAGGGCTACACCTTC CASSPHEGLGGYEGYTF
- - TRBJ2-7 16 TRBV7-9 TGTGCCAGCAGCCCCTTAGGGGGGGGGCTTGAATACGAGCAGTACTTC CASSPLGGGLEYEQYF
TRBD1 - TRBJ1-2 11 TRBV12-3/TRBV12-4 TGTGCCAGCGTTTCAGGGGGATTGTACACCTTC CASVSGGLYTF
- once TRBJ2-2 14 TRBV19 TGTGCCAGTAGTGTCGGGAGCGCCACCGGGGAGCTGTTTTTT CASSVGSATGELFF
- - TRBJ2-2 15 TRBV10-2 TGCGCCAGCAGTGACGAGGGGTATGGAACCGGGGAGCTGTTTTTT CASSDEGYGTGELFF
TRBD1 many TRBJ1-2 12 TRBV7-6 TGTGCCAGCAGCCGACAGGGAGAAGGCTACACCTTC CASSRQGEGYTF
- - TRBJ2-7 11 TRBV20-1 TGCAGTGCACCCGACAGGTACGAGCAGTACTTC CSAPDRYEQYF
TRBD1 many TRBJ1-5 13 TRBV19 TGTGCCAGTAGTCGGGGACAGGATCAGCCCCAGCATTTT CASSRGQDQPQHF
- - TRBJ2-7 14 TRBV7-9 TGTGTCAGCAGCGTGACATCGGAATCCTACGAGCAGTACTTC CVSSVTSESYEQYF
- many TRBJ1-1 13 TRBV27 TGTGCCAGCAGTCCCCTAGGGAACACTGAAGCTTTCTTT CASSPLGNTEAFF
- - TRBJ1-5 15 TRBV4-3 TGCGCCAGCAGCCAATTGGGACTTTACAATCAGCCCCAGCATTTT CASSQLGLYNQPQHF
TRBD2 many TRBJ2-7 13 TRBV3-1 TGTGCCAGCAGCCAGGGCGGGAGCCTTGAGCAGTACTTC CASSQGGSLEQYF
- many TRBJ1-5 14 TRBV15 TGTGCCACCAGCAGTGGACATTTGAATCAGCCCCAGCATTTT CATSSGHLNQPQHF
TRBD1 - TRBJ2-7 14 TRBV30 TGTGCCTGGAGTAGGGGACAGGGGCTGCACGAGCAGTACTTC CAWSRGQGLHEQYF
TRBD2 many TRBJ2-7 15 TRBV6-1 TGTGCCAGCAGTGAGTCCGGGACTAGGACCTACGAGCAGTACTTC CASSESGTRTYEQYF
- many TRBJ2-6 14 TRBV19 TGTGCCACTAGTGGAGTCTCTGGGGCCAACGTCCTGACTTTC CATSGVSGANVLTF
- - TRBJ1-3 13 TRBV29-1 TGCAGCGTTGGAACCGGGTCTGGAAACACCATATATTTT CSVGTGSGNTIYF
- - TRBJ2-7 15 TRBV25-1 TGTGCCAGCACCCCAGGGGAAATCGGCTCCTACGAGCAGTACTTC CASTPGEIGSYEQYF
- many TRBJ1-1 14 TRBV19 TGTGCCAGTAATGGGGGAGCGGAACACACTGAAGCTTTCTTT CASNGGAEHTEAFF
- - TRBJ2-5 12 TRBV20-1 TGCAGTGCTAGAGTGGCAGCCGAGACCCAGTACTTC CSARVAAETQYF
TRBD2 - TRBJ2-1 15 TRBV10-3 TGTGCCATCAGTGAGGGGACTAGCGCCTACAATGAGCAGTTCTTC CAISEGTSAYNEQFF
- many TRBJ1-2 12 TRBV20-1 TGCAGTGCTAGTCGGACAGTCGGTGGCTACACCTTC CSASRTVGGYTF
TRBD2 - TRBJ2-7 9 TRBV7-8 TGTGCCAGCAGGGGCGGGGGGTACTTC CASRGGGYF
- few TRBJ1-4 15 TRBV5-1 TGCGCCAGCAGCCGGCTGGGGGCAACTAATGAAAAACTGTTTTTT CASSRLGATNEKLFF
TRBD1 few TRBJ2-7 17 TRBV7-2 TGTGCCAGCAGCTTATCCTCCGGGACAGGGGACTCCTACGAGCAGTACTTC CASSLSSGTGDSYEQYF
- many TRBJ1-6 17 TRBV14 TGTGCCAGCAGCCAAGTCCGGGGGCGATCCTATAATTCACCCCTCCACTTT CASSQVRGRSYNSPLHF
- - TRBJ1-3 16 TRBV7-9 TGTGCCAGCAGCTCCACTAGCGGGACATCTGGAAACACCATATATTTT CASSSTSGTSGNTIYF
- - TRBJ1-1 13 TRBV30 TGTGCCTGGAGTGGGATTGTGAACACTGAAGCTTTCTTT CAWSGIVNTEAFF
- - TRBJ1-3 17 TRBV4-2 TGTGCCAGCAGCCCGCGGGAGCCCAGGTCGAGGAGTGGCACCATATATTTT CASSPREPRSRSGTIYF
TRBD1 - TRBJ2-7 15 TRBV7-3 TGTGCCAGCAGCTTCGGCAGGGGGCAAATCTACGAGCAGTACTTC CASSFGRGQIYEQYF
- - TRBJ1-4 13 TRBV10-3 TGTGCCAGCAGTTTAAAAGAGAGGGAAAAACTGTTTTTT CASSLKEREKLFF
- once TRBJ1-1 13 TRBV9 TGTGCCAGCAGCGTAGGGAGAACAACTGAAGCTTTCTTT CASSVGRTTEAFF
- many TRBJ2-7 13 TRBV6-6 TGTGCCAGCAGTTACGGCAGCAGGGTCGAGCAGTACTTC CASSYGSRVEQYF
- many TRBJ2-7 12 TRBV12-3/TRBV12-4 TGTGCCAGCCGGAGGTCCTCCTACGAGCAGTACTTC CASRRSSYEQYF
- - TRBJ2-5 12 TRBV20-1 TGCAGTGCTAGTTGGGAGGCAGAGACCCAGTACTTC CSASWEAETQYF
- many TRBJ1-2 15 TRBV6-5 TGTGCCAGCAGTTACAACGGAGAAACAACGGCTGGCTACACCTTC CASSYNGETTAGYTF
- many TRBJ1-1 14 TRBV11-2 TGTGCCAGCAGCTTCCAATCCAGGGTGACTGAAGCTTTCTTT CASSFQSRVTEAFF
TRBD1 - TRBJ2-7 14 TRBV7-9 TGTGCCAGCAGCGACGGGACAGGGGGCGTTCGGCAGTACTTC CASSDGTGGVRQYF
TRBD1 few TRBJ2-2 15 TRBV2 TGTGCCAGCAGTGGGGACAGGGCGAACACCGGGGAGCTGTTTTTT CASSGDRANTGELFF
- few TRBJ1-5 15 TRBV7-3 TGCGCCAGCAGCCGCCTACCGGGGCTTAATCAGCCCCAGCATTTT CASSRLPGLNQPQHF
- - TRBJ1-6 14 TRBV7-9 TGTGCCAGCAGCCTTGGGACACCCTCTTCACCCCTCCACTTT CASSLGTPSSPLHF
TRBD1 - TRBJ2-5 17 TRBV7-9 TGTGCCAGCAGCGTTGAGAAGGGACAGGCTTTCCAAGAGACCCAGTACTTC CASSVEKGQAFQETQYF
TRBD1 many TRBJ1-2 15 TRBV15 TGTGCCACCAGCAGAGATAGACAGGGGGCGATTCGCTACACCTTC CATSRDRQGAIRYTF
- - TRBJ2-3 16 TRBV10-3 TGTGCCATCAGTGCCGGGAGCCTCCGTTTCACAGATACGCAGTATTTT CAISAGSLRFTDTQYF
- many TRBJ2-7 11 TRBV12-3/TRBV12-4 TGTGCCAGCAGGTTACCCTACGAGCAGTACTTC CASRLPYEQYF
- many TRBJ1-1 12 TRBV2 TGTGCCAGCCGGTTGGGTTACACTGAAGCTTTCTTT CASRLGYTEAFF